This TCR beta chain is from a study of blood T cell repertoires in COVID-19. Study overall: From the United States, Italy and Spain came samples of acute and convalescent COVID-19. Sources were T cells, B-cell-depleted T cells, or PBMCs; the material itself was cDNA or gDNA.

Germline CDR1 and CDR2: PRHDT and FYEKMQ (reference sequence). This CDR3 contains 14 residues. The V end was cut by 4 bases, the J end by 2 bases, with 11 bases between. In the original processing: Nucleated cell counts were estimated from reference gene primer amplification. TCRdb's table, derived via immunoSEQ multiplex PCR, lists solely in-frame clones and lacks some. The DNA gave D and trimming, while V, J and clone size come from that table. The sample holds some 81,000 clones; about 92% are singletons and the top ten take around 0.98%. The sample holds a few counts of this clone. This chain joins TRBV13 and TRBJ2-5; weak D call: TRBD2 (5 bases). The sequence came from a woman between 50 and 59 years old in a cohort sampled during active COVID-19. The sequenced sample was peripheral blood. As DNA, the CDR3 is TGTGCCAGCAGCTCCAGACTACCACAAGAGACCCAGTACTTC. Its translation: CASSSRLPQETQYF.